This is a list of T cell receptor beta chains from one sample in a study of identical twins. TCRdb processed the 5' RACE reads anew with MiXCR; each CDR3 protein has one entry. This table holds some 600,000 distinct CDR3 sequences, just over 7% found once. The same sample was also used in a study of yellow fever vaccine responses in identical twins.

Sequenced: PBMCs. The origin of the receptors is a woman in her late teens or twenties in good health. Both conserved end residues are part of each CDR3. Each record gives: V gene, J gene, CDR3 protein.

V: TRBV6-4; J: TRBJ2-1; CDR3: CASSVAGGVNEQFF
V: TRBV4-2; J: TRBJ2-1; CDR3: CASSQGAGENEQFF
V: TRBV6-2/TRBV6-3; J: TRBJ2-2; CDR3: CASSWRNTGELFF
V: TRBV10-3; J: TRBJ1-1; CDR3: CAISDDRGTEAFF
V: TRBV10-2; J: TRBJ2-3; CDR3: CASSDPSRLGQLASGSTDTQYF
V: TRBV3-1; J: TRBJ1-1; CDR3: CASSPTQTLAEAFF
V: TRBV7-6; J: TRBJ2-3; CDR3: CASSLASLGGRSDTQYF
V: TRBV6-5; J: TRBJ2-5; CDR3: CASSWGLAGENPETQYF
V: TRBV27; J: TRBJ1-2; CDR3: CASSLGSRTPLQNYGYTF
V: TRBV12-3/TRBV12-4; J: TRBJ2-2; CDR3: CASTPLVGTGELFF
V: TRBV12-3/TRBV12-4; J: TRBJ2-1; CDR3: CASSDDNEQFF
V: TRBV19; J: TRBJ2-1; CDR3: CASSIEGLLNEQFF
V: TRBV6-2/TRBV6-3; J: TRBJ2-1; CDR3: CASSYRTSGRHLSYNEQFF
V: TRBV3-1; J: TRBJ2-3; CDR3: CASSQPRGSTDTQYF
V: TRBV13; J: TRBJ1-6; CDR3: CASSLLSSYNSPLHF
V: TRBV5-1; J: TRBJ2-5; CDR3: CASSGTSGGQETQYF
V: TRBV7-2; J: TRBJ2-1; CDR3: CASSHSGFKDEQFF
V: TRBV6-5; J: TRBJ2-1; CDR3: CASILPLTEDEQFF
V: TRBV20-1; J: TRBJ2-3; CDR3: CSARQNSDTQYF
V: TRBV5-1; J: TRBJ2-3; CDR3: CASSLASTSGLSTDTQYF
V: TRBV6-1; J: TRBJ1-2; CDR3: CASKVYAADYGYTF
V: TRBV11-3; J: TRBJ2-1; CDR3: CASSPAGSSYNEQFF
V: TRBV2; J: TRBJ2-1; CDR3: CASIRTTYNEQFF
V: TRBV12-3/TRBV12-4; J: TRBJ2-7; CDR3: CASSSTGTGGREQYF
V: TRBV21-1; J: TRBJ2-1; CDR3: CASTQRGSYNEQFF
V: TRBV5-4; J: TRBJ2-5; CDR3: CASSLMGVLQETQYF
V: TRBV7-9; J: TRBJ2-4; CDR3: CASSLIQNIQYF
V: TRBV12-5; J: TRBJ2-3; CDR3: CASAPGLLLGDTQYF